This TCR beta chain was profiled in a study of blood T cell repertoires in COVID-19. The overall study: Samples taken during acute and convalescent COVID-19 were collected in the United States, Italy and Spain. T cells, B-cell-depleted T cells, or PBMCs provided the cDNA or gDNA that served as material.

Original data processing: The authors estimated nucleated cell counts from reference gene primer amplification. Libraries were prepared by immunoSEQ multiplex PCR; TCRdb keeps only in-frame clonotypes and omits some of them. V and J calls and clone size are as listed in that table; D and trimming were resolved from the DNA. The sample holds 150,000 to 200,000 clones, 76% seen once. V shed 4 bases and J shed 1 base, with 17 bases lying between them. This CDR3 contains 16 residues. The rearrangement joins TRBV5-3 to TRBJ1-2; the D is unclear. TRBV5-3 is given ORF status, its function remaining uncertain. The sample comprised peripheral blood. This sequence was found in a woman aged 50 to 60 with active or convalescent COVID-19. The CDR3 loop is CARSIRQREHNYGYTF. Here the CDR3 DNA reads TGTGCCAGAAGCATAAGACAAAGGGAGCATAACTATGGCTACACCTTC.